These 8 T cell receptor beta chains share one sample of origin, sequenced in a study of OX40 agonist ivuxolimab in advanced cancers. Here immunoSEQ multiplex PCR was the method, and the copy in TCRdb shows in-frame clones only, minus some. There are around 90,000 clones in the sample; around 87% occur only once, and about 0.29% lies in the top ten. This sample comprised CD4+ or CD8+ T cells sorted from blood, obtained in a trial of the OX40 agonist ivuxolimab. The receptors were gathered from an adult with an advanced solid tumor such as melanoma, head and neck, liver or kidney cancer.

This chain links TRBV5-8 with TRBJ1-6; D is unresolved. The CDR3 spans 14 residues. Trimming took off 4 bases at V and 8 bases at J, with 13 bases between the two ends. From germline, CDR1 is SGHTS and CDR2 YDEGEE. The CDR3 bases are TGTGCCAGCAGCCTGGACTGGGCAGATTCACCCCTCCACTTT. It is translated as CASSLDWADSPLHF.

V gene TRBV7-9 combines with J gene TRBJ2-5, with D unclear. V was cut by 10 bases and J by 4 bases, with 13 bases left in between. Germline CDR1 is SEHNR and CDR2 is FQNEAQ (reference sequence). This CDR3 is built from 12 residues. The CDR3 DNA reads TGTGCCACCTCGCCGGGCGGAGAGACCCAGTACTTC. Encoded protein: CATSPGGETQYF.

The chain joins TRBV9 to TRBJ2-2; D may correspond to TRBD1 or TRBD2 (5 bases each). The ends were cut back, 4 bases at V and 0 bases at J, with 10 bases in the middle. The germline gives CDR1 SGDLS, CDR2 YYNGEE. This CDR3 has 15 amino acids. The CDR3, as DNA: TGTGCCAGCAGCAAGGGACCATCGAACACCGGGGAGCTGTTTTTT. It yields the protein CASSKGPSNTGELFF.

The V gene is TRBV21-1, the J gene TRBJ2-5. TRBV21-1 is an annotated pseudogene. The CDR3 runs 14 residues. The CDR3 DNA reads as TGTGCCAGCAGCAAATACTGGGGTGGGGAGACCCAGTACTTC. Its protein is CASSKYWGGETQYF.

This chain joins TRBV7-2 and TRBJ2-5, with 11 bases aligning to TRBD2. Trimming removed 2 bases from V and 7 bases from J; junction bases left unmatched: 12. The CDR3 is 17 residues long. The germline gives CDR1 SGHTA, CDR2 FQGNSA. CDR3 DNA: TGTGCCAGCAGCTTATCGTCTAGCGGGGGGCCCACGGGGACCCAGTACTTC. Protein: CASSLSSSGGPTGTQYF.

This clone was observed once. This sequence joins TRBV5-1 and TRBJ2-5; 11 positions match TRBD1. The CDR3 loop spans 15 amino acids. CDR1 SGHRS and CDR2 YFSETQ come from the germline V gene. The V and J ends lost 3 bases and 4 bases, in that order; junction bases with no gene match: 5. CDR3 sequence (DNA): TGCGCCAGCAGCTCCCTGGACAGGGGGCGAGAGACCCAGTACTTC. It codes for CASSSLDRGRETQYF.

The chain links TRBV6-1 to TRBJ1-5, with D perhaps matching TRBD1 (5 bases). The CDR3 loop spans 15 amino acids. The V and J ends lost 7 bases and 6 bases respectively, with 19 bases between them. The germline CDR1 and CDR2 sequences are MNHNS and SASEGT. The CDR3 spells CASTRRSGGPQPQHF. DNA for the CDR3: TGTGCCAGCACCAGGAGGTCGGGGGGTCCTCAGCCCCAGCATTTT.

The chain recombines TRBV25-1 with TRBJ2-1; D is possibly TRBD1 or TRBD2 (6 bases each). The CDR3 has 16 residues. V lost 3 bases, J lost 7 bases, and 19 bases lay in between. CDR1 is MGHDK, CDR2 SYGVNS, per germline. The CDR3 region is CASSDPGAEGRNEQFF. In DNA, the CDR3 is TGTGCCAGCAGTGACCCAGGGGCCGAGGGGAGGAATGAGCAGTTCTTC.